The next 25 T cell receptor beta chains were all read from a single sample in a study of beta chain features in type 1 diabetes. Every isolated RNA sample was fully reverse transcribed, so sequencing captured expressed TCRB transcripts. The method was immunoSEQ multiplex PCR; TCRdb's version includes in-frame clones alone and lacks a portion of them. This sample has hundreds of thousands of clones, with about 71% found just once. Sequencing was done on a sample of naive CD4+ T cells from blood. These receptors all come from a man aged 30-40 years in good health.

CDR3: CASSFTSTGDIDEQFF. The CDR3 bases are TGTGCCAGCAGCTTTACCAGTACAGGGGATATCGATGAGCAGTTCTTC. This chain connects TRBV7-9 to TRBJ2-1; 7 bases agree with TRBD1. The J segment lost 8 bases and the V segment lost 3 bases, leaving 13 bases of the junction unmatched. The CDR3 has 16 amino acids. Germline loops: CDR1 SEHNR, CDR2 FQNEAQ (reference sequence).

This clone was seen just once. The V call is TRBV7-8, the J call TRBJ2-3, with D uncertain. Looked up from germline, CDR1 is SGHVS and CDR2 is FQNEAQ. V lost 6 bases, J lost 4 bases, and 11 bases lay in between. This CDR3 region has 13 residues. CDR3 sequence: CASRQLYPDTQYF. CDR3 nucleotides: TGTGCCAGCAGGCAGCTCTATCCAGATACGCAGTATTTT.

V and J are TRBV14 and TRBJ2-1; the match to TRBD1 covers 7 bases. The junction had 5 bases not matched to a gene; V was cut back by 3 bases and J by 0 bases. The V gene's germline CDR1 is SGHDN and CDR2 FVKESK. There are 16 residues in the CDR3. In DNA, the CDR3 is TGTGCCAGCAGCCATCGGACAGGAAGCTCCTACAATGAGCAGTTCTTC. Translated: CASSHRTGSSYNEQFF.

The V and J genes are TRBV29-1 and TRBJ2-7, with 9 bases identical to TRBD1. The V segment lost 7 bases and the J segment 6 bases; nucleotides outside the gene matches: 13. CDR3 length: 14 residues. CDR1 is SQVTM, CDR2 ANQGSEA, per germline. CDR3: CSAGGGQGGSEQYF. The CDR3 bases are TGCAGCGCCGGAGGGGGACAGGGAGGATCCGAGCAGTACTTC.

The gene calls are TRBV30 and TRBJ2-2, with 7 bases identical to TRBD1. J was trimmed by 5 bases and V by 4 bases; bases with no gene match: 4. The CDR3 consists of 13 residues. Germline CDR1 reads GTSNPN; CDR2 reads SVGIG (reference sequence). Here the CDR3 DNA reads TGTGCCTGGAACAAACAGGGGACCGGGGAGCTGTTTTTT. Its protein is CAWNKQGTGELFF.

The V and J genes are TRBV28 and TRBJ2-7; 9 bases are shared with TRBD1. After removal of 7 bases from V and 2 bases from J, the junction contained 6 bases not matched to a gene. Germline values: CDR1 MDHEN, CDR2 SYDVKM. The CDR3 has 14 residues. CDR3 sequence (DNA): TGTGCCAGCACCCCGGGACAGGGTCCCTACGAGCAGTACTTC. The encoded protein is CASTPGQGPYEQYF.

On this clone itself: Other DNA sequences from this sample encode an identical CDR3 as well. The V call is TRBV5-1, the J call TRBJ2-5; D is ambiguous. V was trimmed by 0 bases and J by 2 bases, leaving 5 bases between them. The CDR3 is 13 residues long. The germline CDR1 and CDR2 sequences are SGHRS and YFSETQ. Written as DNA, the CDR3 is TGCGCCAGCAGCTTGGGTCAGCAAGAGACCCAGTACTTC. As protein: CASSLGQQETQYF.

The V call is TRBV20-1, the J call TRBJ1-2; D not certain. Germline V CDR1 and CDR2: DFQATT, SNEGSKA (reference sequence). Trimming shortened V by 3 bases and J by 8 bases, and 10 bases separated the two germline ends. The CDR3 has 11 amino acids. CDR3 sequence reads: CSASPVGGYTF. Here the CDR3 DNA reads TGCAGTGCTAGCCCCGTTGGAGGCTACACCTTC.

V gene TRBV5-1 combines with J gene TRBJ1-1, with D possibly being TRBD1 (5 bases). The CDR3 consists of 13 residues. Germline CDR1 SGHRS, CDR2 YFSETQ. V was shortened by 4 bases and J by 4 bases, with 11 bases between the two germline ends. CDR3 protein: CASSATGITEAFF. The CDR3 coding sequence is TGCGCCAGCAGCGCCACAGGTATCACTGAAGCTTTCTTT.

CDR3 in amino acids: CASMSVSSYNEQFF. The CDR3 coding sequence is TGTGCCAGCATGTCGGTAAGCTCCTACAATGAGCAGTTCTTC. The rearrangement links TRBV9 to TRBJ2-1; D gene uncertain. V gave up 6 bases and J gave up 0 bases, with 10 bases separating them. The CDR3 has 14 residues. The V gene's germline CDR1 is SGDLS and CDR2 YYNGEE.

The rearrangement joins TRBV29-1 to TRBJ2-2; D unclear. CDR3 length equals 12 residues. The V end lost 4 bases, the J end lost 2 bases, and 5 bases lay between the germline ends. The germline CDR1 and CDR2 sequences are SQVTM and ANQGSEA. CDR3 amino acids: CSVGANTGELFF. CDR3 in DNA: TGCAGCGTTGGGGCAAACACCGGGGAGCTGTTTTTT.

This chain connects TRBV7-2 to TRBJ2-3; 8 nucleotides line up with TRBD2. Germline trimming cut 6 bases from V and 0 bases from J; bases unmatched to any gene: 8. Germline loops: CDR1 SGHTA, CDR2 FQGNSA. The CDR3 length is 16 residues. CDR3 amino acids: CASSPTSGASTDTQYF. The CDR3 bases are TGTGCCAGCAGTCCAACTAGCGGAGCTAGCACAGATACGCAGTATTTT.

The chain links TRBV29-1 to TRBJ2-7; no definite D call. V lost 6 bases and J lost 3, with 12 bases in between. The germline CDR1 and CDR2 sequences are SQVTM and ANQGSEA. The CDR3 loop spans 12 amino acids. CDR3 residues: CSVAGIFYEQYF. CDR3 nucleotide sequence: TGCAGCGTGGCCGGTATCTTCTACGAGCAGTACTTC.

This clone was seen once. The chain is built from TRBV30 and TRBJ1-1, with D possibly being TRBD1 (5 bases). V was clipped by 4 bases and J by 2 bases, with 8 bases between them. The CDR3 has 12 amino acids. Per the germline V gene, CDR1 is GTSNPN and CDR2 is SVGIG (reference sequence). CDR3 coding DNA: TGTGCCTGGAATGACAGAAACACTGAAGCTTTCTTT. Protein sequence: CAWNDRNTEAFF.

With respect to this clone: At one end, the junction sequence differs from germline, possibly due to a read error. This chain joins TRBV30 and TRBJ1-2; no reliable D call. This CDR3 region has 10 residues. CDR1 is GTSNPN, CDR2 SVGIG, per germline (reference sequence). In DNA form, the CDR3 reads TGTGCCTGGAGTGTAGAACAGCCGCTCTTC. Translated, it gives CAWSVEQPLF.

The chain recombines TRBV11-2 with TRBJ2-7, with 10 bases fitting TRBD2. The length of the CDR3 is 15 residues. Trimming cost V 0 bases and J 6 bases; bases outside gene matches: 5. Germline values: CDR1 SGHAT, CDR2 FQNNGV. CDR3 coding DNA: TGTGCCAGCAGCTTAGATAGGACTAGCGGTTCCGAGCAGTACTTC. Amino acids: CASSLDRTSGSEQYF. The full variable domain, in which reference TRBV11-2 and TRBJ2-7 provide the parts outside the CDR3, is EAGVAQSPRYKIIEKRQSVAFWCNPISGHATLYWYQQILGQGPKLLIQFQNNGVVDDSQLPKDRFSAERLKGVDSTLKIQPAKLEDSAVYLCASSLDRTSGSEQYFGPGTRLTVT.

V is TRBV6-4 and J is TRBJ2-1, with 7 bases identical to TRBD2. Unmatched junction bases numbered 5, after V lost 1 base and J lost 11 bases. From germline, CDR1 is MRHNA and CDR2 SNTAGT. The CDR3 length is 13 residues. CDR3 bases: TGTGCCAGCAGTGACTTTGAACTAGCGAAGCAGTTCTTC. Its translation is CASSDFELAKQFF.

The chain is built from TRBV6-6 and TRBJ2-1; the match to TRBD1 covers 8 bases. Germline loops: CDR1 MNHNY, CDR2 SVGAGI (reference sequence). This CDR3 has 12 amino acids. J gave up 10 bases and V 6 bases, and 5 bases lay outside the gene matches. CDR3 nucleotide sequence: TGTGCCAGCAGCCGCGGACAGGGAGAGCAGTTCTTC. Residues: CASSRGQGEQFF.

A few counts support this clone. The rearrangement joins TRBV29-1 to TRBJ2-1; no firm D call. CDR3 length: 13 amino acids. Germline values: CDR1 SQVTM, CDR2 ANQGSEA. The germline V and J ends were trimmed by 7 bases and 6 bases, with 16 bases remaining between them. In nucleotides, the CDR3 is TGCAGCGCCCTCTGGGGAATGGTCAATGAGCAGTTCTTC. Protein sequence: CSALWGMVNEQFF.

This clone was counted a single time. The V and J genes are TRBV30 and TRBJ1-5, with a possible D match to TRBD1 (5 bases). The CDR3 sequence is 13 residues long. Germline loops: CDR1 GTSNPN, CDR2 SVGIG (reference sequence). The germline V and J ends were trimmed by 0 bases and 6 bases, with 9 bases remaining between them. CDR3 DNA: TGTGCCTGGAGTGTGGGGGTGAGTCAGCCCCAGCATTTT. It specifies CAWSVGVSQPQHF.

This sequence joins TRBV5-6 and TRBJ2-5; 9 bases line up with TRBD2. Germline V gene data show CDR1 as SGHDT and CDR2 as YYEEEE. J lost 4 bases, V lost 4 bases, and 17 bases had no gene match. The length of the CDR3 is 18 residues. CDR3 sequence (DNA): TGTGCCAGCAGCCAACGAGGGGTGCCGAGTAGCGGGGGAGAGACCCAGTACTTC. Protein: CASSQRGVPSSGGETQYF. The entire variable domain, with the rest obtained from reference TRBV5-6 and TRBJ2-5, is as follows: DAGVTQSPTHLIKTRGQQVTLRCSPKSGHDTVSWYQQALGQGPQFIFQYYEEEERQRGNFPDRFSGHQFPNYSSELNVNALLLGDSALYLCASSQRGVPSSGGETQYFGPGTRLLVL.

The V call is TRBV10-3, the J call TRBJ2-6; a weak D match, TRBD2 (5 bases). V lost 7 bases, J lost 4 bases, and 14 bases lay in between. The CDR3 runs 15 residues. The germline CDR1 and CDR2 sequences are ENHRY and SYGVKD. The CDR3 region has the DNA TGTGCCATCACAGGACGGGAAAGAGGGGCCAACGTCCTGACTTTC. Its protein product is CAITGRERGANVLTF.

This clone has just a few counts. The chain couples TRBV7-2 to TRBJ2-3, with no clear D. The V gene's germline CDR1 is SGHTA and CDR2 FQGNSA. V was shortened by 4 bases and J by 2 bases, with 4 bases between the two germline ends. The CDR3 runs to 12 residues. CDR3 nucleotides: TGTGCCAGCAGCTCAGCCACAGATACGCAGTATTTT. Translation gives CASSSATDTQYF.

The J gene is TRBJ1-2, the V gene TRBV7-9; TRBD1 matches 10 bases. The CDR3 loop spans 13 amino acids. Germline V gene sequence: CDR1 SEHNR, CDR2 FQNEAQ (reference sequence). V shed 5 bases, J shed 8 bases, and the junction held 5 bases outside the gene matches. The chain's CDR3 is CASSRQGAEGYTF. As DNA, the CDR3 is TGTGCCAGCAGCCGACAGGGGGCAGAGGGCTACACCTTC.

Note on this clone: The same CDR3 is also encoded by other DNA sequences in this sample. The V call is TRBV29-1, the J call TRBJ2-5; D gene uncertain. The V gene lost 4 bases and the J gene lost 2 bases, with 8 bases spanning the gap. Germline V gives CDR1 SQVTM, CDR2 ANQGSEA. This CDR3 region has 12 residues. DNA of the CDR3: TGCAGCGTTGTCGGCATTCAAGAGACCCAGTACTTC. It yields the protein CSVVGIQETQYF.